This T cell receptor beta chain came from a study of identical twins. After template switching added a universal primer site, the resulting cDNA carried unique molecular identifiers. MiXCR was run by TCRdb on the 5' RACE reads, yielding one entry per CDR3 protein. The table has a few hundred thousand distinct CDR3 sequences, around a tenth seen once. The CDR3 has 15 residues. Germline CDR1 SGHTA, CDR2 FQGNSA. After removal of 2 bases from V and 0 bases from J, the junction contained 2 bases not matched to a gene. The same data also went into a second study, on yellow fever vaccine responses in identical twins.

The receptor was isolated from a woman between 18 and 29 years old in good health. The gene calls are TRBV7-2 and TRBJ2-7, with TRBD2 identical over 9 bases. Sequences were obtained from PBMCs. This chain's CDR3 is CASSLIAGVSYEQYF. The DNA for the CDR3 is TGTGCCAGCAGCTTAATAGCGGGAGTCTCCTACGAGCAGTACTTC.